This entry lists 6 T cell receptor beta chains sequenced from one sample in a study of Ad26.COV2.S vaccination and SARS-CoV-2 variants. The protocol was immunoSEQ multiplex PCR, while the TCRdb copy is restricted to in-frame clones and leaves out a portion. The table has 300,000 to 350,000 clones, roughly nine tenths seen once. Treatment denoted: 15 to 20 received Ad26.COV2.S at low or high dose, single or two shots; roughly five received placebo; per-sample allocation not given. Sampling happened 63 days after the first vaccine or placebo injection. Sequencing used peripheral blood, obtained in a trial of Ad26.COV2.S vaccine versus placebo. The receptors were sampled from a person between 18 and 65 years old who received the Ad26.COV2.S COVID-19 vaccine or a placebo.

The CDR3 DNA reads TGTGCCAGCAGCCCCAGTAAGACTAATGAAAAACTGTTTTTT. This encodes CASSPSKTNEKLFF. The J gene is TRBJ1-4, the V gene TRBV28; D gene uncertain. V dropped 6 bases and J dropped 2 bases, with 10 bases sitting between them. The CDR3 spans 14 residues. Germline loops: CDR1 MDHEN, CDR2 SYDVKM.

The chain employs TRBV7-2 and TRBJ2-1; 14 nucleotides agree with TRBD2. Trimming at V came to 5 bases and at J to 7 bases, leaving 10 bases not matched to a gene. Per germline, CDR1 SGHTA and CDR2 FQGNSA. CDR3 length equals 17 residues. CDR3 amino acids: CASSIVPGLAGDNEQFF. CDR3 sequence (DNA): TGTGCCAGCAGCATAGTCCCGGGACTAGCGGGAGATAATGAGCAGTTCTTC.

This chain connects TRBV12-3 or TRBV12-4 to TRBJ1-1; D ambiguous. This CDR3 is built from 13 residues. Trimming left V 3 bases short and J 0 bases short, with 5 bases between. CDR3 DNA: TGTGCCAGCAGTTTGATTATGAACACTGAAGCTTTCTTT. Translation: CASSLIMNTEAFF.

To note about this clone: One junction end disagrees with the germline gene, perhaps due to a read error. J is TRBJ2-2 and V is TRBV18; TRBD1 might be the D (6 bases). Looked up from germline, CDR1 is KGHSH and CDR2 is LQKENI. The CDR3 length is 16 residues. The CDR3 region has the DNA TGTGCCAGCTCCCCACAGGGTATATCGAACACCGGGGAGCTGTTTTTT. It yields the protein CASSPQGISNTGELFF.

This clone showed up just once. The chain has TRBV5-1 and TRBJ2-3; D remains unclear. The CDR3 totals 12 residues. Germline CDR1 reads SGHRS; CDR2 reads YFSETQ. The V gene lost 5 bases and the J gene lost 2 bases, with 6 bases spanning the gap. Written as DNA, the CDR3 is TGCGCCAGCAGTGAGAACACAGATACGCAGTATTTT. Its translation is CASSENTDTQYF.

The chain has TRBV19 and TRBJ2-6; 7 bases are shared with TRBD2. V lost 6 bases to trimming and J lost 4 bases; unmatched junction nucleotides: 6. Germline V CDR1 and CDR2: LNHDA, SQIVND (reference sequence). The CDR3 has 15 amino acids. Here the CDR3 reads CASSAGRAGANVLTF. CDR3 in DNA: TGTGCCAGTAGCGCAGGGAGGGCAGGGGCCAACGTCCTGACTTTC.